This T cell receptor beta chain was obtained from a study of post-analysis software for immune sequencing data. Study information: In terms of disease course, relapsing-remitting, secondary progressive and progressive-relapsing multiple sclerosis were included. General observations from the study: F measure grouped same-batch samples tightly together. In patients, about five TRBV segments were more frequent than in controls, with TRBV5-6, TRBV5-1 and TRBV20-1 among them.

This CDR3 contains 14 residues. Germline lookup yields CDR1 MNHEY and CDR2 SMNVEV (reference sequence). Unique-molecular-identifier-tagged TCR beta cDNA libraries were used. The T cell input of about 0.9 to 11 million gave roughly 0.5 million cDNA molecules. In TCRdb, the PCR reads were re-called with MiXCR into one record per CDR3 protein. The table includes hundreds of thousands of distinct CDR3 sequences, roughly 40% detected once. A remark on this clonotype: Its antigen is undetermined. At one of its ends the junction is not consistent with the germline gene, which may arise from a read error.

The clonotype originates from a girl aged 10 to 17 with multiple sclerosis. The chain is built from TRBV27 and TRBJ2-1; D call uncertain. The sequenced material came from blood. The chain's CDR3 is CASSSPQRWEGQFF. CDR3 sequence (DNA): TGTGCCAGTAGTTCCCCGCAGCGATGGGAAGGGCAGTTCTTC.